The rows below give T cell receptor beta chains drawn from one sample of a study of blood T cell repertoires in COVID-19. Libraries were prepared by immunoSEQ multiplex PCR; TCRdb keeps only in-frame clonotypes and omits some of them. The profile shows over 95,000 clones, more than 80% of them singletons. The sequencing input was peripheral blood. The receptors come from a woman in her fifties or sixties with acute or convalescent COVID-19. Both conserved end residues are trimmed from each CDR3. A D gene is named only where the DNA matches it firmly.

j_call d_call v_call cdr3_aa
TRBJ1-2 NA TRBV5-6 ASSLYSGRLNYGYT
TRBJ2-2 NA TRBV7-2 ASSLPGQPNTGELF
TRBJ2-3 TRBD1 TRBV2 ASTQGQGGTDTQY
TRBJ1-1 TRBD1 TRBV28 ASSLLGTGVTEAF
TRBJ1-1 NA TRBV6-5 ASINRGMNTEAF
TRBJ1-1 NA TRBV12-5 ASGLAFNTEAF
TRBJ1-5 TRBD1 TRBV30 AWSSLRTGVDQPQH
TRBJ2-2 NA TRBV24-1 ATSEHVGAGELF
TRBJ1-2 TRBD1 TRBV28 ASSTTGVAYGYT
TRBJ2-3 TRBD2 TRBV5-6 ASSLPSGGTSTDTQY
TRBJ2-6 NA TRBV20-1 SASGRVRVSGANVLT
TRBJ2-1 TRBD2 TRBV18 ASSPGLAGGGHNEQF
TRBJ2-2 TRBD2 TRBV4-3 ASSHGGLAGDTGELF
TRBJ2-1 TRBD2 TRBV9 ASSVGGGRGNEQF
TRBJ2-1 NA TRBV4-1 ASSHYSGQRHNEQF
TRBJ1-1 NA TRBV19 ASSPAGASTEAF
TRBJ1-3 NA TRBV7-9 ASSSNHGGYSGNTIY
TRBJ1-5 TRBD1 TRBV20-1 SASWTGGRNQPQH
TRBJ1-1 TRBD1 TRBV6-5 ATIRQGRTEAF
TRBJ2-5 NA TRBV5-1 ASSLGGQETQY
TRBJ1-5 TRBD1 TRBV19 ASSPGQGLGQPQH
TRBJ1-6 NA TRBV3-1/TRBV3-2 VSSQERSLLDSPLH
TRBJ2-3 NA TRBV3-1/TRBV3-2 ASSRRQPTDTQY
TRBJ2-5 NA TRBV23-1 ASIPRGASPGQETQY
TRBJ2-5 NA TRBV11-3 ASSFPGEETQY
TRBJ2-5 NA TRBV30 AWNQGQETQY
TRBJ2-2 TRBD2 TRBV24-1 ATSDRRLAGGELF
TRBJ1-1 TRBD1 TRBV25-1 ASTAGQGGEAF
TRBJ1-2 TRBD1 TRBV5-1 ASSLGRTGYYGYT
TRBJ2-3 TRBD2 TRBV24-1 ATSDLRTSGNTDTQY
TRBJ2-2 NA TRBV6-5 ATLKAGITGELF
TRBJ2-7 NA TRBV18 ASSPGTTDEQY
TRBJ2-7 NA TRBV18 ASSPTGTSYEQY